The 3 T cell receptor beta chains presented below share a single source sample, sequenced in a study of control samples from healthy donors and cancer patients. The assay was immunoSEQ multiplex PCR, and TCRdb's table has in-frame clones only and misses some. The sample has 70,000 to 75,000 clones; 85% to 95% are singletons. The sequenced material came from blood. Receptors originate from a young woman in good health.

The rearrangement links TRBV3-1 (or the pseudogene TRBV3-2) to TRBJ1-1, with unresolved D. The CDR3 has 14 amino acids. Per germline, CDR1 LGHDT and CDR2 YNNKEL (reference sequence). V was pared by 4 bases and J by 4 bases, with 13 bases between. DNA for the CDR3: TGTGCCAGCAGCCCCTCGGGAGGGCTCACTGAAGCTTTCTTT. Translation gives CASSPSGGLTEAFF.

With regard to this clone: Other DNA sequences in this specimen translate into the identical CDR3. The chain is built from TRBV14 and TRBJ2-7; D ambiguous. CDR3 size: 11 residues. V shed 3 bases and J shed 2 bases, with 2 bases lying between them. The germline CDR1 and CDR2 sequences are SGHDN and FVKESK. The CDR3 protein is CASSHAYEQYF. The CDR3 nucleotides read TGTGCCAGCAGCCATGCCTACGAGCAGTACTTC.

The chain combines TRBV6-6 with TRBJ1-1; 8 nucleotides line up with TRBD1. Germline assignment: CDR1 MNHNY and CDR2 SVGAGI (reference sequence). V shed 7 bases, J shed 2 bases, and the junction held 9 bases outside the gene matches. This CDR3 is 15 amino acids long. This chain's CDR3 is CASNGQGGGNTEAFF. The CDR3 DNA follows: TGTGCCAGCAACGGACAGGGTGGGGGAAACACTGAAGCTTTCTTT.